Below are 4 T cell receptor beta chains sequenced from a single sample in a study of blood T cells in healthy people across ages. Primed by a sample-barcoded 5' primer and a J-beta primer mix, a second PCR proceeded for about 6 to 11 cycles. MiXCR was run by TCRdb on the 5' RACE reads, yielding one entry per CDR3 protein. The sample has about 830,000 distinct CDR3 sequences; around 62% are singletons. Sequencing used blood. These TCRs come from a man in his thirties or forties in good health.

The chain combines TRBV6-2 or TRBV6-3 with TRBJ2-1; D is perhaps TRBD2 (6 bases). Per the germline V gene, CDR1 is MNHEY and CDR2 is SVGEGT. V dropped 7 bases and J dropped 1 base, with 14 bases sitting between them. This CDR3 spans 15 amino acids. The CDR3 sequence: CASTLSRGSYNEQFF. CDR3 coding DNA: TGTGCCAGCACTTTAAGCCGGGGGTCCTACAATGAGCAGTTCTTC.

This chain links TRBV7-6 with TRBJ2-3; TRBD1 agrees at 7 bases. CDR3 length equals 14 residues. With V trimmed by 6 bases and J by 2 bases, 5 bases remained unmatched. Germline-derived CDR1 and CDR2 are SGHVS and FNYEAQ. The CDR3 reads CASRQGTVTDTQYF. CDR3 in DNA: TGTGCCAGCAGGCAGGGGACAGTCACAGATACGCAGTATTTT.

In its sample, this clonotype was seen many times. This chain joins TRBV29-1 and TRBJ2-5; D is ambiguous. The V gene's germline CDR1 is SQVTM and CDR2 ANQGSEA. V lost 3 bases and J lost 3, with 2 bases in between. CDR3 length: 10 amino acids. The CDR3 DNA is TGCAGCGTTGAGGAAGAGACCCAGTACTTC. It specifies CSVEEETQYF.

This chain uses TRBV6-5 with TRBJ1-6; D possibly corresponds to TRBD1 (5 bases). This CDR3 contains 16 residues. Germline V CDR1 and CDR2: MNHEY, SVGAGI. The V gene lost 6 bases and the J gene lost 2 bases, with 14 bases spanning the gap. The CDR3 region is CASSGAYSAYNSPLHF. DNA for the CDR3: TGTGCCAGCAGCGGGGCTTATTCAGCCTATAATTCACCCCTCCACTTT.